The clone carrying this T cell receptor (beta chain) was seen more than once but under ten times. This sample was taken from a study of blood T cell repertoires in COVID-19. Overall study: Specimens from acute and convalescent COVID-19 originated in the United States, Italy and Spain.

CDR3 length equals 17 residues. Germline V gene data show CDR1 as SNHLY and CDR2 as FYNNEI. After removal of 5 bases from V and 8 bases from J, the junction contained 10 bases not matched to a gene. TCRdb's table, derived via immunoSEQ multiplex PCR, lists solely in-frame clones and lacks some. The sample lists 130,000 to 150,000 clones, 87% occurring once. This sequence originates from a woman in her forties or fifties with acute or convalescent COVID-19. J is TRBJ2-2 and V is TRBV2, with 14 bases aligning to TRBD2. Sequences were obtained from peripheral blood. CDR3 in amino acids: CASSSLPGLAGAGELFF. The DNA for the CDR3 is TGTGCCAGCAGTTCTTTACCGGGACTAGCGGGAGCGGGGGAGCTGTTTTTT. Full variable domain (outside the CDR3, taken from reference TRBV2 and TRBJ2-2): EPEVTQTPSHQVTQMGQEVILRCVPISNHLYFYWYRQILGQKVEFLVSFYNNEISEKSEIFDDQFSVERPDGSNFTLKIRSTKLEDSAMYFCASSSLPGLAGAGELFFGEGSRLTVL.